The 25 T cell receptor beta chains given below trace back to one sample, sequenced in a study of sequential checkpoint blockade in melanoma. Repertoires were generated with immunoSEQ multiplex PCR, while TCRdb's copy carries only in-frame clones and drops some. The table shows some 20,000 clones, with roughly 80% occurring only once. As to treatment: randomized to nivolumab then ipilimumab (arm A) or the reverse (arm B). This sample comprised CD8+ T cells sorted from blood (inferred from file names), obtained from a patient given nivolumab and ipilimumab in sequence. These receptor sequences come from a human donor with melanoma.

The chain has TRBV7-9 and TRBJ1-1; perhaps TRBD1 as D (6 bases). Germline values: CDR1 SEHNR, CDR2 FQNEAQ (reference sequence). The CDR3 covers 14 residues. Trimming shortened V by 1 base and J by 4 bases, and 10 bases separated the two germline ends. In nucleotides, the CDR3 is TGTGCCAGCAGCTTAGAGGGCAGGGGCACTGAAGCTTTCTTT. The encoded protein is CASSLEGRGTEAFF.

This sequence joins TRBV28 and TRBJ1-1, with D possibly TRBD1 on 6 matching bases. The germline CDR1 and CDR2 sequences are MDHEN and SYDVKM. The CDR3 runs to 16 residues. V lost 5 bases to trimming and J lost 5 bases, with 21 bases between them. The CDR3 reads CASSEGPRGSMTEAFF. CDR3 bases: TGTGCCAGCAGTGAAGGCCCGAGGGGGAGTATGACTGAAGCTTTCTTT.

The chain couples TRBV7-9 to TRBJ2-2; 8 positions match TRBD1. Germline V gives CDR1 SEHNR, CDR2 FQNEAQ (reference sequence). J lost 5 bases, V lost 0 bases, and 11 bases had no gene match. The CDR3 runs 18 residues. The CDR3 DNA follows: TGTGCCAGCAGCTTAGCGTGGGACAGGCGCCATACAACCGGGGAGCTGTTTTTT. Residues: CASSLAWDRRHTTGELFF. Based on the CDR3 plus reference TRBV7-9 and TRBJ2-2, the full variable domain is DTGVSQNPRHKITKRGQNVTFRCDPISEHNRLYWYRQTLGQGPEFLTYFQNEAQLEKSRLLSDRFSAERPKGSFSTLEIQRTEQGDSAMYLCASSLAWDRRHTTGELFFGEGSRLTVL.

The chain is built from TRBV15 and TRBJ2-7, with TRBD2 matching over 7 bases. The germline V gene encodes CDR1 LNHNV and CDR2 YYDKDF (reference sequence). There are 18 residues in the CDR3. V was clipped by 0 bases and J by 3 bases; unmatched bases: 14. The CDR3 region is CATSRDWGEGPGLYEQYF. The CDR3 region has the DNA TGTGCCACCAGCAGAGATTGGGGGGAGGGCCCCGGCCTCTACGAGCAGTACTTC.

This chain joins TRBV29-1 and TRBJ1-1; D not resolved. CDR1 and CDR2 from the germline V gene are SQVTM and ANQGSEA. This CDR3 region has 15 residues. The V end was cut by 0 bases, the J end by 7 bases, with 18 bases between. The CDR3 protein is CSVEERGSPIIEAFF. Written as DNA, the CDR3 is TGCAGCGTTGAAGAGCGGGGATCTCCAATAATTGAAGCTTTCTTT.

J is TRBJ2-7 and V is TRBV4-3; perhaps TRBD1 as D (6 bases). Germline V gene data show CDR1 as LGHNA and CDR2 as YSLEER. The CDR3 consists of 16 residues. V was clipped by 1 base and J by 0 bases, with 13 bases between them. CDR3 bases: TGCGCCAGCAGCCAAGTATTGGGACAACCCTCCTACGAGCAGTACTTC. The encoded protein is CASSQVLGQPSYEQYF.

The chain joins TRBV7-9 to TRBJ2-1; 10 bases are a match to TRBD2. This CDR3 comprises 14 residues. Trimming removed 1 base from V and 8 bases from J; junction bases left unmatched: 2. The V gene's germline CDR1 is SEHNR and CDR2 FQNEAQ (reference sequence). CDR3 loop: CASSLVAGGHEQFF. CDR3 DNA sequence: TGTGCCAGCAGCTTAGTAGCGGGAGGCCATGAGCAGTTCTTC.

V usage is TRBV28 and J usage is TRBJ2-3, with D possibly matching TRBD2 (5 bases). This CDR3 contains 15 residues. V was shortened by 4 bases and J by 1 base, with 12 bases between the two germline ends. Germline CDR1 is MDHEN and CDR2 is SYDVKM. The CDR3 sequence is CASSSLGIGTDTQYF. DNA for the CDR3: TGTGCCAGCAGTTCCCTCGGGATCGGCACAGATACGCAGTATTTT.

This chain connects TRBV19 to TRBJ1-5, with 10 bases that match TRBD1. The ends lost 5 bases at V and 0 bases at J; junction bases unmatched: 4. Germline CDR1 and CDR2: LNHDA and SQIVND (reference sequence). The CDR3 has 16 residues. The CDR3 spells CASSPGQGYSNQPQHF. The DNA of the CDR3 is TGTGCCAGTAGTCCGGGACAGGGGTATAGCAATCAGCCCCAGCATTTT.

The rearrangement joins TRBV19 to TRBJ2-7, with a possible D match to TRBD2 (5 bases). V shed 10 bases and J shed 2 bases, with 15 bases lying between them. The CDR3 consists of 13 residues. CDR1 is LNHDA and CDR2 is SQIVND in the germline V gene (reference sequence). CDR3 nucleotide sequence: TGTGCCACTTTACGTGGCGGGCCCTACGAGCAGTACTTC. Amino acid sequence: CATLRGGPYEQYF.

This clone showed up just once. This chain connects TRBV6-5 to TRBJ2-1, with D uncertain. This CDR3 spans 13 amino acids. Trimming left V 6 bases short and J 7 bases short, with 13 bases between. Germline V gene lookup returns CDR1 MNHEY and CDR2 SVGAGI. The CDR3 bases are TGTGCCAGCAGCCGAACTCCCCCGAATGAGCAGTTCTTC. Encoded protein: CASSRTPPNEQFF.

This chain joins TRBV6-9 and TRBJ2-7; 9 bases match TRBD1. This CDR3 region has 15 residues. J was trimmed by 7 bases and V by 3 bases; bases with no gene match: 10. Germline-derived CDR1 and CDR2 are MNHGY and SVAAGI. The CDR3 protein is CASSYHRGRIREQYF. The CDR3 bases are TGTGCCAGCAGTTACCACAGGGGGCGCATCAGGGAGCAGTACTTC.

The V gene is TRBV4-1, the J gene TRBJ2-7, with TRBD2 as a possible D gene (7 bases). V gave up 0 bases and J gave up 4 bases, with 16 bases separating them. Per the germline V gene, CDR1 is MGHRA and CDR2 is YSYEKL. This CDR3 contains 16 residues. The CDR3 protein is CASSQDISGGLYEQYF. CDR3 DNA sequence: TGCGCCAGCAGCCAAGATATTTCCGGGGGGCTATACGAGCAGTACTTC.

The CDR3 loop is CASSPWTGEGHQPQHF. The CDR3 bases are TGTGCCAGCAGTCCTTGGACAGGGGAGGGTCATCAGCCCCAGCATTTT. The J gene is TRBJ1-5, the V gene TRBV27; TRBD1 aligns across 9 bases. The CDR3 covers 16 residues. J was trimmed by 5 bases and V by 5 bases; bases with no gene match: 10. Germline V gene lookup returns CDR1 MNHEY and CDR2 SMNVEV (reference sequence).

V and J are TRBV4-1 and TRBJ2-2, with D unresolved. The germline V gene encodes CDR1 MGHRA and CDR2 YSYEKL. The CDR3 extends over 14 amino acids. V dropped 5 bases and J dropped 5 bases, with 12 bases sitting between them. The CDR3 here is CASSERVSTGELFF. DNA for the CDR3: TGCGCCAGCAGCGAACGGGTTTCGACCGGGGAGCTGTTTTTT.

The chain couples TRBV6-5 to TRBJ2-1, with 7 bases matching TRBD1. The CDR3 runs 14 residues. V lost 6 bases and J lost 6; bases outside the gene matches: 8. Germline loops: CDR1 MNHEY, CDR2 SVGAGI. Written as DNA, the CDR3 is TGTGCCAGCAGAGCCGGGACAGCTCTCAATGAGCAGTTCTTC. This translates into CASRAGTALNEQFF.

The chain links TRBV7-9 to TRBJ2-5; 11 bases align to TRBD2. Germline CDR1 SEHNR, CDR2 FQNEAQ (reference sequence). This CDR3 has 16 amino acids. Trimming removed 1 base from V and 2 bases from J; junction bases left unmatched: 3. The chain's CDR3 is CASSLGPSGGQETQYF. The CDR3 DNA sequence: TGTGCCAGCAGCTTAGGGCCTAGCGGGGGGCAAGAGACCCAGTACTTC.

The genes are TRBV5-1 and TRBJ2-5, with D uncertain. CDR3 length: 13 amino acids. Trimming shortened V by 0 bases and J by 1 base, and 4 bases separated the two germline ends. Per germline, CDR1 SGHRS and CDR2 YFSETQ. In nucleotides, the CDR3 is TGCGCCAGCAGCTTGGAGCCCCAAGAGACCCAGTACTTC. Amino acid sequence: CASSLEPQETQYF.

The V call is TRBV9, the J call TRBJ1-3; no clear D. The V end lost 3 bases, the J end lost 0 bases, and 10 bases lay between the germline ends. Germline CDR1 is SGDLS and CDR2 is YYNGEE. This CDR3 is built from 15 residues. The CDR3, as DNA: TGTGCCAGCAGCGGAATGGCAGGCTCTGGAAACACCATATATTTT. It yields the protein CASSGMAGSGNTIYF.

V is TRBV27 and J is TRBJ2-5; D is perhaps TRBD1 (6 bases). TRBJ2-7 matches the DNA end more closely, so the J call is doubtful. CDR3 length: 15 residues. Germline V gene sequence: CDR1 MNHEY, CDR2 SMNVEV (reference sequence). CDR3 nucleotide sequence: TGTGCCAGCAGTTGGTCAACAGGGCCCTCCTACGAGCAGTACTTC. It codes for CASSWSTGPSYEQYF.

This chain links TRBV9 with TRBJ2-2; 8 positions agree with TRBD2. V lost 3 bases to trimming and J lost 3 bases; unmatched junction nucleotides: 7. The length of the CDR3 is 16 residues. The germline V gene has CDR1 SGDLS and CDR2 YYNGEE. DNA of the CDR3: TGTGCCAGCAGCGGATCGGGACTAGTTCACACCGGGGAGCTGTTTTTT. Protein product: CASSGSGLVHTGELFF. The full variable domain, in which reference TRBV9 and TRBJ2-2 provide the parts outside the CDR3, is DSGVTQTPKHLITATGQRVTLRCSPRSGDLSVYWYQQSLDQGLQFLIQYYNGEERAKGNILERFSAQQFPDLHSELNLSSLELGDSALYFCASSGSGLVHTGELFFGEGSRLTVL.

CDR3 coding DNA: TGTGCCAGCAGCGTAGGGAGCAGCTACGAGCAGTACTTC. It translates to CASSVGSSYEQYF. The chain uses TRBV9 and TRBJ2-5; D uncertain. The DNA end is a closer match to TRBJ2-7, so the J assignment may be wrong. CDR3 size: 13 residues. Looked up from germline, CDR1 is SGDLS and CDR2 is YYNGEE.

The chain links TRBV28 to TRBJ1-1; a weak D match, TRBD1 (6 bases). The V gene's germline CDR1 is MDHEN and CDR2 SYDVKM. The CDR3 consists of 12 residues. Trimming removed 2 bases at V and 7 bases at J, with 8 bases between. This chain's CDR3 is CASSLGGIEAFF. DNA for the CDR3: TGTGCCAGCAGTTTAGGGGGCATTGAAGCTTTCTTT.

The V and J genes are TRBV27 and TRBJ1-1; unclear D gene. Germline-derived CDR1 and CDR2 are MNHEY and SMNVEV (reference sequence). The germline V and J ends were trimmed by 0 bases and 1 base, with 6 bases remaining between them. This CDR3 is 14 amino acids long. The CDR3 loop reads CASSLSRANTEAFF. The CDR3 nucleotides are TGTGCCAGCAGTTTATCGAGGGCGAACACTGAAGCTTTCTTT.

This chain joins TRBV13 and TRBJ2-7; TRBD2 is a possible D gene (7 bases). CDR1 and CDR2 from the germline V gene are PRHDT and FYEKMQ (reference sequence). Trimming shortened V by 5 bases and J by 1 base, and 18 bases separated the two germline ends. CDR3 length: 16 amino acids. CDR3 sequence (DNA): TGTGCCAGCAGCCCGTCTGAGGGGGGGCTTTCCTACGAGCAGTACTTC. Translating it yields CASSPSEGGLSYEQYF. Complete variable domain (other parts from reference TRBV13 and TRBJ2-7): AAGVIQSPRHLIKEKRETATLKCYPIPRHDTVYWYQQGPGQDPQFLISFYEKMQSDKGSIPDRFSAQQFSDYHSELNMSSLELGDSALYFCASSPSEGGLSYEQYFGPGTRLTVT.